The following is a T cell receptor beta chain sequence with its context. The antigen remains undetermined. The data belong to a study of shared clonotypes between healthy human individuals. In the study overall: CD4 naive and memory got three plates each, CD8 naive two, CD8 memory one. Whole-study results and caveats: When naive CD4 clonotypes were compared across a few donors, 4% to 6.5% were shared.

Subsets obtained from CD4+ cells comprised CD45RA+ naive and CD45RA-negative memory cells. The CDR3 spans 16 residues. The J segment lost 1 base and the V segment lost 1 base, leaving 4 bases of the junction unmatched. Germline V CDR1 and CDR2: SGHVS, FNYEAQ. Template for every sorted-subset replicate PCR totaled around 210 ng DNA, tens of thousands of T cell genomes. This table comes from immunoSEQ multiplex PCR, and its TCRdb copy is limited to in-frame clones, with some not included. Counted here are about 1.4 million clones, roughly 95% occurring once; the ten biggest clones make up more than 0.9%.

This clonotype was sampled from a man aged 30 to 45 in good health. This chain joins TRBV7-6 and TRBJ2-3; 8 nucleotides agree with TRBD2. Sequenced input: naive CD4+ T cells sorted from blood. Subset meaning: CD45RA+ positively selected. The DNA of the CDR3 is TGTGCCAGCAGCTTAGTCGGGAGGGGGGGCACAGATACGCAGTATTTT. Translating it yields CASSLVGRGGTDTQYF.